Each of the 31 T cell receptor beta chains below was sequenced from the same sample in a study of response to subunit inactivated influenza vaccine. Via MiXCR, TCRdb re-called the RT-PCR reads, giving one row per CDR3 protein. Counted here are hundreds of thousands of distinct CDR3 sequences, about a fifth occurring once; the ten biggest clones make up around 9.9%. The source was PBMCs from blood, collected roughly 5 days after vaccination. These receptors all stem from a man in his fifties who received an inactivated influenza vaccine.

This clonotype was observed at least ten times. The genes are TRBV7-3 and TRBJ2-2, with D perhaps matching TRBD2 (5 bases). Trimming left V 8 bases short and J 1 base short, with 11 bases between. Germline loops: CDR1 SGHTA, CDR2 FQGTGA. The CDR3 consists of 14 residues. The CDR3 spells CASAREGNTGELFF. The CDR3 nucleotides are TGTGCCAGCGCGCGAGAGGGGAACACCGGGGAGCTGTTTTTT.

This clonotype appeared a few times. The CDR3, as DNA: TGCAGCGTTGGGGGACAGGGGTTCAACAATGAGCAGTTCTTC. Its translation: CSVGGQGFNNEQFF. The chain uses TRBV29-1 and TRBJ2-1, with TRBD1 identical over 10 bases. The length of the CDR3 is 14 residues. Germline assignment: CDR1 SQVTM and CDR2 ANQGSEA. The J segment lost 5 bases and the V segment lost 4 bases, leaving 5 bases of the junction unmatched.

CDR3 in amino acids: CASSWNTLGLSRADTQYF. DNA of the CDR3: TGCGCCAGCAGCTGGAATACCCTGGGACTTTCTAGGGCGGATACGCAGTATTTT. The chain combines TRBV5-1 with TRBJ2-3, with D possibly being TRBD2 (6 bases). V was pared by 3 bases and J by 6 bases, with 26 bases between. Looked up from germline, CDR1 is SGHRS and CDR2 is YFSETQ. This CDR3 is 18 amino acids long. Drawing the rest from reference TRBV5-1 and TRBJ2-3, the complete variable domain is KAGVTQTPRYLIKTRGQQVTLSCSPISGHRSVSWYQQTPGQGLQFLFEYFSETQRNKGNFPGRFSGRQFSNSRSEMNVSTLELGDSALYLCASSWNTLGLSRADTQYFGPGTRLTVL.

DNA of the CDR3: TGTGCCAGCAGGATGGCAGGGGTAGAGACCCAGTACTTC. Amino acids: CASRMAGVETQYF. This rearrangement joins TRBV25-1 to TRBJ2-5; D might be TRBD1 (6 bases). The CDR3 covers 13 residues. Germline CDR1 is MGHDK and CDR2 is SYGVNS. The V gene lost 6 bases and the J gene lost 4 bases, with 12 bases spanning the gap.

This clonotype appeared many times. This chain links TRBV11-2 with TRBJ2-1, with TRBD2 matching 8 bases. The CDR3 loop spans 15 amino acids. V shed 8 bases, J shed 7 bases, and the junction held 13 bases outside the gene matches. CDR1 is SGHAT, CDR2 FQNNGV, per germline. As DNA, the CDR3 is TGTGCCAGCTTGACGGGGAGCGGGAGTATGAATGAGCAGTTCTTC. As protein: CASLTGSGSMNEQFF.

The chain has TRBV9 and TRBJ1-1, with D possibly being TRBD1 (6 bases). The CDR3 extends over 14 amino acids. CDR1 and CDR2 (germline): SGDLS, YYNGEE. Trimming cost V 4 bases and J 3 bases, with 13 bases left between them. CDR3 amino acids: CASSSGHPDTEAFF. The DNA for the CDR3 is TGTGCCAGCAGCTCGGGACACCCGGACACTGAAGCTTTCTTT. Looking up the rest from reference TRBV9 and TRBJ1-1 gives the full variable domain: DSGVTQTPKHLITATGQRVTLRCSPRSGDLSVYWYQQSLDQGLQFLIQYYNGEERAKGNILERFSAQQFPDLHSELNLSSLELGDSALYFCASSSGHPDTEAFFGQGTRLTVV.

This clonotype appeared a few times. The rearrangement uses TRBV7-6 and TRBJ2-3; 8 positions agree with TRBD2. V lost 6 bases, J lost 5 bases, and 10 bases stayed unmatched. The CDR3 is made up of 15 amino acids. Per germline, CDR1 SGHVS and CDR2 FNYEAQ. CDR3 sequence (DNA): TGTGCCAGCAGTTCACCGGGACTAGGAGGAGATACGCAGTATTTT. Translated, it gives CASSSPGLGGDTQYF.

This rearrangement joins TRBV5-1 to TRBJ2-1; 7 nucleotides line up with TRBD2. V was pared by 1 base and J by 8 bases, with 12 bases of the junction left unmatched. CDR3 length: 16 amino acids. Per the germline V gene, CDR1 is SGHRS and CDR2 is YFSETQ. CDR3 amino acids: CASSLIAGVSSDEQFF. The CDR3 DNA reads TGCGCCAGCAGCTTGATTGCGGGAGTGTCAAGCGATGAGCAGTTCTTC.

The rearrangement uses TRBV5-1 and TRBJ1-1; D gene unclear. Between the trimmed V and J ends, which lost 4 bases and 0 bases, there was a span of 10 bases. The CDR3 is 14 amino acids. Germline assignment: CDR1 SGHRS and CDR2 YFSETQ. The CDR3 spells CASSPDGLNTEAFF. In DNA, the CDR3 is TGCGCCAGCAGCCCGGACGGGCTGAACACTGAAGCTTTCTTT.

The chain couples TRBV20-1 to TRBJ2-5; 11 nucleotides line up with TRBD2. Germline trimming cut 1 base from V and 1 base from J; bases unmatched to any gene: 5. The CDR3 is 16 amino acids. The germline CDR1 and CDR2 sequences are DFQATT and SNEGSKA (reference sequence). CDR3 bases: TGCAGTGCTAGAGCCCCACTAGCGGGGGCCCAAGAGACCCAGTACTTC. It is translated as CSARAPLAGAQETQYF.

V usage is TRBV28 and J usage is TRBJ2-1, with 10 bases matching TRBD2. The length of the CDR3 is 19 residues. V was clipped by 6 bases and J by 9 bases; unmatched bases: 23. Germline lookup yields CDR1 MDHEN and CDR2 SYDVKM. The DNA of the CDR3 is TGTGCCAGCAGCATTGACCGGTTAATAGCGGGAGGACCCATCGGTGAGCAGTTCTTC. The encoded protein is CASSIDRLIAGGPIGEQFF.

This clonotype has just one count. The CDR3 loop reads CASSYSPSTGGRNEQFF. CDR3 nucleotides: TGTGCCAGCAGTTACTCCCCATCCACAGGGGGCAGGAATGAGCAGTTCTTC. The chain has TRBV6-5 and TRBJ2-1, with 9 nucleotides matching TRBD1. J lost 7 bases, V lost 0 bases, and 10 bases had no gene match. The CDR3 runs 17 residues. The germline V gene encodes CDR1 MNHEY and CDR2 SVGAGI.

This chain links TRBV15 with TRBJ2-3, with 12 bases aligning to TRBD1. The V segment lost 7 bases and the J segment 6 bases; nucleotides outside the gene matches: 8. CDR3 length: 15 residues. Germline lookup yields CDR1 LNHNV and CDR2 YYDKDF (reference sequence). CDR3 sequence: CATTAGTGGFDTQYF. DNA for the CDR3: TGTGCCACCACCGCCGGGACAGGGGGCTTCGATACGCAGTATTTT.

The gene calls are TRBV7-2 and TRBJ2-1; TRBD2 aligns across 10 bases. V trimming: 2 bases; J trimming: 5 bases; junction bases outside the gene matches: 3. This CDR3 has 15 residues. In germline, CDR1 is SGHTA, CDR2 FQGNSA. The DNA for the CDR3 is TGTGCCAGCAGCTTACGACTAGCGGGCCACAATGAGCAGTTCTTC. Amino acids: CASSLRLAGHNEQFF. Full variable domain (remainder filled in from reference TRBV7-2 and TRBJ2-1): GAGVSQSPSNKVTEKGKDVELRCDPISGHTALYWYRQSLGQGLEFLIYFQGNSAPDKSGLPSDRFSAERTGGSVSTLTIQRTQQEDSAVYLCASSLRLAGHNEQFFGPGTRLTVL.

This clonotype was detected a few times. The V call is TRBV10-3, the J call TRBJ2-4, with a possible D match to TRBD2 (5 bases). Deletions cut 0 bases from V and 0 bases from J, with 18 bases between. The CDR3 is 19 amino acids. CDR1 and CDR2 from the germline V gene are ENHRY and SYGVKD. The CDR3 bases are TGTGCCATCAGTGAGTCGATCGGCGGGCAGGACCTAGCCAAAAACATTCAGTACTTC. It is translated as CAISESIGGQDLAKNIQYF.

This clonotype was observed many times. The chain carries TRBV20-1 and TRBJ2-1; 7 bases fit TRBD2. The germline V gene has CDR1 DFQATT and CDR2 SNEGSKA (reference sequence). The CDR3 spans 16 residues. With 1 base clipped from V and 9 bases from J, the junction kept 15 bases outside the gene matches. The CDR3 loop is CSARGLWGRATAEQFF. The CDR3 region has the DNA TGCAGTGCTAGAGGCCTCTGGGGGAGGGCCACGGCTGAGCAGTTCTTC.

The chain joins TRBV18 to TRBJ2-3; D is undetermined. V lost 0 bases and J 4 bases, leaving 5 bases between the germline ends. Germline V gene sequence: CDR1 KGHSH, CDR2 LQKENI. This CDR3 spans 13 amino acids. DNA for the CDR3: TGTGCCAGCTCACCACCGATGGCAGATACGCAGTATTTT. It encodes CASSPPMADTQYF.

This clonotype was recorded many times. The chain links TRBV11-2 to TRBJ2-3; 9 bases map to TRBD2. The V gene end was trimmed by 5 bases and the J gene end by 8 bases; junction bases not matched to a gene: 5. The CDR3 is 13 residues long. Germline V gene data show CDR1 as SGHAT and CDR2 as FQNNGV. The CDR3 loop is CASSTSSGATQYF. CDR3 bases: TGTGCCAGCAGCACCTCTAGCGGGGCTACGCAGTATTTT.

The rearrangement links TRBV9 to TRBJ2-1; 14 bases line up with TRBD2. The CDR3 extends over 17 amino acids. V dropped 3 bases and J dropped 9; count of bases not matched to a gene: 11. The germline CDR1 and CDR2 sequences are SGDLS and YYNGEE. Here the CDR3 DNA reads TGTGCCAGCAGCGCCATACCGGGACTAGCGGGAGATCGTGAGCAGTTCTTC. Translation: CASSAIPGLAGDREQFF.

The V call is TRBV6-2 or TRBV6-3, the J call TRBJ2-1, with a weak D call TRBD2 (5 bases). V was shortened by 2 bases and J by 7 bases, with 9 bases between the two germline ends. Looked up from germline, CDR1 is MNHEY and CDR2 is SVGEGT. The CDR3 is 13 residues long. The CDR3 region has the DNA TGTGCCAGCAGTTACGAGACTACGAATGAGCAGTTCTTC. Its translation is CASSYETTNEQFF.

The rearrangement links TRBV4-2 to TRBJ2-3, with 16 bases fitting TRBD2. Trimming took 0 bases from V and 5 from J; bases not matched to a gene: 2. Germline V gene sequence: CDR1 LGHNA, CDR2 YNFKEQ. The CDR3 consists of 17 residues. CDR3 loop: CASSQEGLAGGIDTQYF. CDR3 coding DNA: TGTGCCAGCAGCCAAGAGGGACTAGCGGGAGGGATAGATACGCAGTATTTT.

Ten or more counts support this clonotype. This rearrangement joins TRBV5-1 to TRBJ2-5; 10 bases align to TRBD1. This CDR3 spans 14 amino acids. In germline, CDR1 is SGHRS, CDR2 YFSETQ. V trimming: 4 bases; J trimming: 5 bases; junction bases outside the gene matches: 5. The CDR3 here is CASSPRTGGETQYF. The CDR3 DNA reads TGCGCCAGCAGCCCGAGGACAGGGGGGGAGACCCAGTACTTC.

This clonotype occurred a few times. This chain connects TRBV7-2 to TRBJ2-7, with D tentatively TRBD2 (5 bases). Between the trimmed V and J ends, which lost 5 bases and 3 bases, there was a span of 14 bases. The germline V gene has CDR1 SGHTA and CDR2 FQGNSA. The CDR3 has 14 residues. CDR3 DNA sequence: TGTGCCAGCAGCAGGACTGATCGTTACTACGAGCAGTACTTC. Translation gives CASSRTDRYYEQYF.

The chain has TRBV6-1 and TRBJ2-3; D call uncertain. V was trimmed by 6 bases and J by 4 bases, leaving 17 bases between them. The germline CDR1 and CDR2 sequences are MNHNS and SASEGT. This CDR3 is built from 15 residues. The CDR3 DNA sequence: TGTGCCAGCAGCCCGGGCATACTACTTTCAGATACGCAGTATTTT. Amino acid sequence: CASSPGILLSDTQYF.

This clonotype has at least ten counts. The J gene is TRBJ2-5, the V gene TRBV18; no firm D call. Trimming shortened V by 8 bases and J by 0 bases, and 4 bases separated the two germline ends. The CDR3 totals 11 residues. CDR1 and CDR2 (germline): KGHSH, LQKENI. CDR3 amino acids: CASSYQETQYF. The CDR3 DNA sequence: TGTGCCAGCAGCTACCAAGAGACCCAGTACTTC.

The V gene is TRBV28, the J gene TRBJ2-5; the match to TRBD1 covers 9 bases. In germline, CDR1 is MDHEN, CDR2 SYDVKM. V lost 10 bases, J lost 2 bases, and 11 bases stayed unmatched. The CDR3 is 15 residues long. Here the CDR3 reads CATNTGGGIQETQYF. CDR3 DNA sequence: TGTGCCACCAATACAGGGGGCGGGATTCAAGAGACCCAGTACTTC.

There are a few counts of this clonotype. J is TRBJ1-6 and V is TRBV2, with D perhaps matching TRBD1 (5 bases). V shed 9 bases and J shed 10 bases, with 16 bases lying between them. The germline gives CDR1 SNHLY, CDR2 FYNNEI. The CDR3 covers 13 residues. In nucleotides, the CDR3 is TGTGCCAGTGAATTAGGGGTACAATCACCCCTCCACTTT. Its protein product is CASELGVQSPLHF. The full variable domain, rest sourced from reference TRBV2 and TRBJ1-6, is EPEVTQTPSHQVTQMGQEVILRCVPISNHLYFYWYRQILGQKVEFLVSFYNNEISEKSEIFDDQFSVERPDGSNFTLKIRSTKLEDSAMYFCASELGVQSPLHFGNGTRLTVT.

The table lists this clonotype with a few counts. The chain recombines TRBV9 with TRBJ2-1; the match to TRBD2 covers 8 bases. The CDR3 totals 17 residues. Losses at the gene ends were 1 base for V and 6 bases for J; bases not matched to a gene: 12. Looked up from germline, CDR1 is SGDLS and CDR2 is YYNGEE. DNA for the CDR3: TGTGCCAGCAGCGTACAGAGCGGGAGAGCTTTGGGCAATGAGCAGTTCTTC. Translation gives CASSVQSGRALGNEQFF.

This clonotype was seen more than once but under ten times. CDR3 sequence: CASSSGQRYGYTF. In nucleotides, the CDR3 is TGTGCCAGCAGCTCGGGACAGCGTTATGGCTACACCTTC. The genes are TRBV7-2 and TRBJ1-2, with 7 nucleotides matching TRBD1. The CDR3 totals 13 residues. Germline V lookup: CDR1 SGHTA, CDR2 FQGNSA. V lost 4 bases, J lost 5 bases, and 4 bases stayed unmatched.

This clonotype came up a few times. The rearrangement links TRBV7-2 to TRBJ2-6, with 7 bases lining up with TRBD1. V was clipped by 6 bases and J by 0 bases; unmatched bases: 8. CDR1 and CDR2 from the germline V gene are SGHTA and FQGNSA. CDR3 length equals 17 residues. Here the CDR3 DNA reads TGTGCCAGCAGGATGGGACAGCCGTACTCTGGGGCCAACGTCCTGACTTTC. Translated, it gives CASRMGQPYSGANVLTF.

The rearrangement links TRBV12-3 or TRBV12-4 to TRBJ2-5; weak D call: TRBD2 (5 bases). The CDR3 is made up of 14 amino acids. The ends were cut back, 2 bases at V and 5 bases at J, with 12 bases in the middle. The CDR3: CASSLIATGETQYF. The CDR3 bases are TGTGCCAGCAGTTTAATCGCGACGGGGGAGACCCAGTACTTC.